Following are 17 T cell receptor beta chains from one sample sequenced in a study of breast tumors, draining lymph nodes, adjacent tissues (dated by TCRdb to about 2016). Library prep was done by multiplex PCR. Sequencing was carried out with an Illumina HiSeq 2000. TCRdb applied fastp at Q25 and MiXCR to the public reads, then kept only in-frame beta chains. Every distinct CDR3 protein forms one entry, paired with its most common genes and DNA. The sample yields some 150,000 distinct CDR3 sequences; 20% to 25% were counted once. The ten largest clones represent around 2.7% of the sample. The axillary draining lymph nodes of breast cancer patients were the source of the lymph node samples. Sequenced material: axillary lymph node tissue. The source is a female donor with breast cancer. Some clones in this sample may be carry-over from other donors' samples.

This clonotype was seen many times. The chain couples TRBV10-2 to TRBJ2-1; 14 bases align to TRBD2. Trimming removed 7 bases from V and 6 bases from J; junction bases left unmatched: 5. The V gene's germline CDR1 is WSHSY and CDR2 SAAADI. The CDR3 runs 15 residues. Written as DNA, the CDR3 is TGCGCCAGCATTCCGGGACTAGCGGGAGTCAATGAGCAGTTCTTC. Its translation: CASIPGLAGVNEQFF.

This clonotype was seen ten or more times. The V gene is TRBV11-2, the J gene TRBJ2-1; tentatively, D is TRBD1 or TRBD2 (5 bases each). Trimming took off 0 bases at V and 0 bases at J, with 12 bases between the two ends. Germline values: CDR1 SGHAT, CDR2 FQNNGV. The CDR3 totals 17 residues. As DNA, the CDR3 is TGTGCCAGCAGCTTAGATCGAGGGGAGAGCTCCTACAATGAGCAGTTCTTC. Its protein is CASSLDRGESSYNEQFF. The whole variable domain, filled in from reference TRBV11-2 and TRBJ2-1, reads EAGVAQSPRYKIIEKRQSVAFWCNPISGHATLYWYQQILGQGPKLLIQFQNNGVVDDSQLPKDRFSAERLKGVDSTLKIQPAKLEDSAVYLCASSLDRGESSYNEQFFGPGTRLTVL.

The table lists this clonotype with many counts. This chain links TRBV5-6 with TRBJ2-5; a weak D match, TRBD1 (6 bases). Germline V gene data show CDR1 as SGHDT and CDR2 as YYEEEE. This CDR3 region has 16 residues. V lost 0 bases and J 2 bases, leaving 14 bases between the germline ends. The CDR3 region has the DNA TGTGCCAGCAGCTTGGTCACAGGGAGCTGGCAAGAGACCCAGTACTTC. Translating gives CASSLVTGSWQETQYF.

This clonotype was recorded many times. The chain links TRBV5-1 to TRBJ2-1; D gene uncertain. Germline V CDR1 and CDR2: SGHRS, YFSETQ. Trimming took 0 bases from V and 7 from J, leaving 14 bases between them. This CDR3 contains 15 residues. The CDR3 DNA reads as TGCGCCAGCAGCTTGGCCGGCCAGGCTATGAATGAGCAGTTCTTC. It specifies CASSLAGQAMNEQFF.

This clonotype was seen at least ten times. The rearrangement links TRBV12-5 to TRBJ2-1; TRBD2 matches 7 bases. The CDR3 length is 18 residues. Germline CDR1 is LGHNT and CDR2 is FRNRAP. The junction had 11 bases not matched to a gene; V was cut back by 0 bases and J by 3 bases. CDR3 sequence: CASGLVPLGGGYYNEQFF. CDR3 in DNA: TGTGCTAGTGGTTTGGTACCGCTGGGGGGGGGGTACTACAATGAGCAGTTCTTC.

The V and J genes are TRBV30 and TRBJ2-5; the match to TRBD2 covers 15 bases. Germline CDR1 is GTSNPN and CDR2 is SVGIG (reference sequence). The CDR3 covers 16 residues. V trimming: 0 bases; J trimming: 2 bases; junction bases outside the gene matches: 1. In DNA form, the CDR3 reads TGTGCCTGGAGTGTCGGACTAGCGGGAGGGCAAGAGACCCAGTACTTC. It yields the protein CAWSVGLAGGQETQYF. The full variable domain, rest sourced from reference TRBV30 and TRBJ2-5, is SQTIHQWPATLVQPVGSPLSLECTVEGTSNPNLYWYRQAAGRGLQLLFYSVGIGQISSEVPQNLSASRPQDRQFILSSKKLLLSDSGFYLCAWSVGLAGGQETQYFGPGTRLLVL.

In this sample, this clonotype turned up many times. This chain links TRBV12-3 or TRBV12-4 with TRBJ2-5; 10 bases are shared with TRBD2. V shed 4 bases and J 5 bases; nucleotides not matched to a gene: 7. This CDR3 is 15 amino acids long. The CDR3 loop is CASSYSSGRDETQYF. The CDR3 region has the DNA TGTGCCAGCAGTTATTCTAGCGGGAGAGATGAGACCCAGTACTTC.

V usage is TRBV18 and J usage is TRBJ2-2, with 7 bases aligning to TRBD2. The CDR3 is 16 residues long. The J segment lost 2 bases and the V segment lost 3 bases, leaving 6 bases of the junction unmatched. The germline V gene has CDR1 KGHSH and CDR2 LQKENI. Written as DNA, the CDR3 is TGTGCCAGCTCACCCCAAGCGGGAACAAACACCGGGGAGCTGTTTTTT. This sequence encodes CASSPQAGTNTGELFF.

In its sample, this clonotype was seen many times. The rearrangement links TRBV6-6 to TRBJ2-7, with TRBD1 identical over 12 bases. This CDR3 is 15 amino acids long. Germline V lookup: CDR1 MNHNY, CDR2 SVGAGI (reference sequence). J lost 7 bases, V lost 1 base, and 5 bases had no gene match. CDR3 nucleotide sequence: TGTGCCAGCAGTTACTACGGGACAGGGGGCATTGAGCAGTACTTC. This gives the protein CASSYYGTGGIEQYF.

The table lists this clonotype with many counts. In DNA form, the CDR3 reads TGTGCCACCAGTGATTTGCTCGGTATGCAGTACTTC. Its protein is CATSDLLGMQYF. The chain combines TRBV24-1 with TRBJ2-7, with D unclear. Trimming shortened V by 0 bases and J by 9 bases, and 8 bases separated the two germline ends. Germline V lookup: CDR1 KGHDR, CDR2 SFDVKD. This CDR3 contains 12 residues.

This clonotype was counted at least ten times. This chain joins TRBV15 and TRBJ2-7; D uncertain. The CDR3 totals 13 residues. Trimming took off 0 bases at V and 7 bases at J, with 10 bases between the two ends. The V gene's germline CDR1 is LNHNV and CDR2 YYDKDF (reference sequence). The CDR3 DNA sequence: TGTGCCACCAGCAGAGATTCCTTCCCGGAGCAGTACTTC. Translating gives CATSRDSFPEQYF.

This clonotype occurred many times. The DNA for the CDR3 is TGTGCCAGTAGTATGAAACGGAATGAAAAACTGTTTTTT. Protein: CASSMKRNEKLFF. The chain joins TRBV19 to TRBJ1-4; D is ambiguous. The CDR3 runs to 13 residues. CDR1 and CDR2 (germline): LNHDA, SQIVND (reference sequence). Trimming cost V 3 bases and J 5 bases, with 7 bases left between them.

This clonotype was observed many times. As DNA, the CDR3 is TGCGCCAGCAGCCAAGACAGCTCCTATAATTCACCCCTCCACTTT. It is translated as CASSQDSSYNSPLHF. V usage is TRBV4-1 and J usage is TRBJ1-6; the D is unclear. Looked up from germline, CDR1 is MGHRA and CDR2 is YSYEKL. V lost 0 bases to trimming and J lost 0 bases, with 3 bases between them. The CDR3 spans 15 residues.

This clonotype was found many times. This sequence joins TRBV7-2 and TRBJ2-1, with D perhaps TRBD2 (5 bases). V was pared by 7 bases and J by 7 bases, with 11 bases between. The CDR3 length is 12 residues. Germline CDR1 is SGHTA and CDR2 is FQGNSA. The CDR3 DNA sequence: TGTGCCAGCACCTGGCCGGGAAATGAGCAGTTCTTC. Amino acids: CASTWPGNEQFF.

This clonotype was counted ten times or more. The chain is built from TRBV4-2 and TRBJ2-1; 9 positions agree with TRBD1. The CDR3 has 16 residues. The V gene's germline CDR1 is LGHNA and CDR2 YNFKEQ. V dropped 2 bases and J dropped 5; count of bases not matched to a gene: 7. The CDR3 sequence: CASSQTGTGTDNEQFF. CDR3 DNA sequence: TGTGCCAGCAGCCAAACCGGGACAGGGACTGACAATGAGCAGTTCTTC.

Concerning this clonotype itself: Just one base apart from a much larger clone, this may be a read error. The CDR3 does not close with the conserved phenylalanine or tryptophan, likely indicating a read error. V gene TRBV30 combines with J gene TRBJ2-1; TRBD2 matches 11 bases. The CDR3 is 15 residues long. Unmatched junction bases numbered 4, after V lost 2 bases and J lost 4 bases. The germline V gene encodes CDR1 GTSNPN and CDR2 SVGIG (reference sequence). The CDR3 loop reads CAWSITSGSYNEQFC. The DNA for the CDR3 is TGTGCCTGGAGTATCACTAGCGGGAGTTACAATGAGCAGTTCTGC.

This clonotype was counted once. This could be a read error, since a much larger clone is one nucleotide away. The gene calls are TRBV20-1 and TRBJ2-1; D might be TRBD2 (7 bases). CDR3 length: 16 amino acids. The V gene lost 3 bases and the J gene lost 7 bases, with 22 bases spanning the gap. Germline V gene data show CDR1 as DFQATT and CDR2 as SNEGSKA (reference sequence). The CDR3 region is CSASFLGGGRRNEQFF. The CDR3 nucleotides are TGCAGTGCTAGCTTCTTGGGGGGCGGGAGACGGAATGAGCAGTTCTTC.